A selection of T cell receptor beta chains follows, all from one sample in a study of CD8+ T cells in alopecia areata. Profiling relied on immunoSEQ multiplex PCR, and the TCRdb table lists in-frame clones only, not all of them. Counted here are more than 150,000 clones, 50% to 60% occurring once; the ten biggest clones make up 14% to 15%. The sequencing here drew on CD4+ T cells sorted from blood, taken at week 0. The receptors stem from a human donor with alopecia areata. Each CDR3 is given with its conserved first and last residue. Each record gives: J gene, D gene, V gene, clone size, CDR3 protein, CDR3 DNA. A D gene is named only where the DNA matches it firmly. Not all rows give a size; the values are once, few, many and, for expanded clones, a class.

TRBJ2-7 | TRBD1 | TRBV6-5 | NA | CASSYSPMYRGEQYF | TGTGCCAGCAGTTACTCGCCTATGTACAGGGGCGAGCAGTACTTC
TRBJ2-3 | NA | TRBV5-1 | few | CASSSPSTDTQYF | TGCGCCAGCAGCTCCCCTAGCACAGATACGCAGTATTTT
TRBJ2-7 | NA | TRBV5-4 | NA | CASSIGGPSYEQYF | TGTGCCAGCAGCATAGGGGGACCCTCCTACGAGCAGTACTTC
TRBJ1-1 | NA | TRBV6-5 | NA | CASSRQGEAFF | TGTGCCAGCAGTAGGCAGGGTGAAGCTTTCTTT
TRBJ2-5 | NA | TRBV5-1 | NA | CASSFTSLGRETQYF | TGCGCCAGCAGCTTCACTAGCTTGGGGCGGGAGACCCAGTACTTC
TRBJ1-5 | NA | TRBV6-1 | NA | CASSSGNNQPQHF | TGTGCCAGCAGTTCGGGAAACAATCAGCCCCAGCATTTT
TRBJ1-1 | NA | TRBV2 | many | CASSQQDNTEAFF | TGTGCCAGCAGTCAACAGGACAACACTGAAGCTTTCTTT
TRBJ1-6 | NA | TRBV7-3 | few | CASSSGERSPLHF | TGTGCCAGCAGCTCAGGGGAACGGTCACCCCTCCACTTT
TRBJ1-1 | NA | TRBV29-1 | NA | CSAGHDAAFF | TGCAGCGCCGGGCATGACGCAGCTTTCTTT
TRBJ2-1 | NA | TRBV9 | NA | CASSVGMGDIAYNEQFF | TGTGCCAGCAGCGTAGGAATGGGGGATATCGCCTACAATGAGCAGTTCTTC
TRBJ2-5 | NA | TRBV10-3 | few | CAISDLETQYF | TGTGCCATCAGTGATTTGGAGACCCAGTACTTC
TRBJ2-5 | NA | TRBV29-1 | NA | CSVKYSLQETQYF | TGCAGCGTTAAGTACAGCCTTCAAGAGACCCAGTACTTC
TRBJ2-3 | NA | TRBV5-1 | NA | CASSWGDTDTQYF | TGCGCCAGCAGCTGGGGGGACACAGATACGCAGTATTTT
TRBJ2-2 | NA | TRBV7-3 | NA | CASSLIANTGELFF | TGTGCCAGCAGCTTAATAGCGAACACCGGGGAGCTGTTTTTT
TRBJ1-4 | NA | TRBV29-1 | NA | CSGAGGQGAPEKLFF | TGCAGCGGTGCTGGGGGCCAAGGGGCGCCTGAAAAACTGTTTTTT
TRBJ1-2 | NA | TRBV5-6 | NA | CASSLTTTEGYGYTF | TGTGCCAGCAGCTTGACTACGACAGAAGGCTATGGCTACACCTTC
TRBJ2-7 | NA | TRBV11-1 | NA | CASSLAGGLSYEQYF | TGTGCCAGCAGCTTAGCCGGGGGCCTCTCCTACGAGCAGTACTTC
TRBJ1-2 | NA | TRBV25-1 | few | CASSDSYASGYTF | TGTGCCAGCAGTGACTCCTATGCTAGCGGCTACACCTTC
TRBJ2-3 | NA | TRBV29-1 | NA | CSVKATSTDTQYF | TGCAGCGTTAAGGCCACCAGCACAGATACGCAGTATTTT
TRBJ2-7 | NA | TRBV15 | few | CATSRDLRQETYEQYF | TGTGCCACCAGCAGAGATTTGAGACAGGAGACGTACGAGCAGTACTTC
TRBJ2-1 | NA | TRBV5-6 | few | CASSLRLDSYNEQFF | TGTGCCAGCAGCTTAAGACTCGACTCCTACAATGAGCAGTTCTTC
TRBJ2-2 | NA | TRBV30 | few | CAWATRAGELFF | TGTGCCTGGGCCACTAGGGCCGGGGAGCTGTTTTTT
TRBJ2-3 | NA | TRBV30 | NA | CAWSGPGSDTQYF | TGTGCCTGGAGTGGCCCAGGATCAGATACGCAGTATTTT
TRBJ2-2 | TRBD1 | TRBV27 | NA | CASRDRTGVTGELFF | TGTGCCAGCAGGGACAGAACAGGGGTCACCGGGGAGCTGTTTTTT
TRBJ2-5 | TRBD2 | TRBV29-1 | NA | CSAPVGRGYGETQYF | TGCAGCGCGCCTGTGGGGCGGGGGTACGGGGAGACCCAGTACTTC
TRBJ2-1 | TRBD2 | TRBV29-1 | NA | CSVRTRIYNEQFF | TGCAGCGTTCGGACTAGAATCTACAATGAGCAGTTCTTC
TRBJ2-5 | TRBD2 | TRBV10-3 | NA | CAISGISGGSGETQYF | TGTGCCATCAGCGGAATTAGCGGGGGGTCCGGAGAGACCCAGTACTTC
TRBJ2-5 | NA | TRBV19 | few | CASSSRVSPSETQYF | TGTGCCAGTAGTTCCAGGGTTAGCCCTTCAGAGACCCAGTACTTC
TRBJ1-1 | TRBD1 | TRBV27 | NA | CASSFRTGLTEAFF | TGTGCCAGCAGTTTCCGGACAGGGCTGACTGAAGCTTTCTTT
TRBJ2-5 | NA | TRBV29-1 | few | CSVAESAEGTQYF | TGCAGCGTTGCGGAGTCGGCGGAGGGGACCCAGTACTTC
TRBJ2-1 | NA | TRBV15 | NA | CATSLRDFPINEQFF | TGTGCCACCAGCCTCAGGGATTTCCCCATCAATGAGCAGTTCTTC
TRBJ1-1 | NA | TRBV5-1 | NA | CASSHTLNTEAFF | TGCGCCAGCAGCCATACATTGAACACTGAAGCTTTCTTT
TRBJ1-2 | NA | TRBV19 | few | CAANSFYGYTF | TGTGCCGCCAACTCTTTCTATGGCTACACCTTC
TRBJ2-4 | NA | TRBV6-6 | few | CASSHQLGSVIQYF | TGTGCCAGCAGTCACCAACTAGGTAGTGTCATTCAGTACTTC
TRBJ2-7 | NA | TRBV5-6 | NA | CASTVVGALEQYF | TGTGCCAGCACTGTGGTAGGGGCCCTAGAGCAGTACTTC
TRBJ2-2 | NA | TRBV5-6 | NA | CASSLSGGWNTGELFF | TGTGCCAGCAGCTTGAGTGGGGGCTGGAACACCGGGGAGCTGTTTTTT
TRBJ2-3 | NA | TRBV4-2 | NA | CASSQVDFRTQYF | TGTGCCAGCAGCCAAGTCGACTTTCGTACGCAGTATTTT
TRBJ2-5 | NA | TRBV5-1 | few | CASSFQGEETQYF | TGCGCCAGCAGCTTCCAGGGAGAAGAGACCCAGTACTTC
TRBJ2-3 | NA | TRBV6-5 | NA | CASSYRGGSTDTQYF | TGTGCCAGCAGTTACAGGGGTGGGAGCACAGATACGCAGTATTTT
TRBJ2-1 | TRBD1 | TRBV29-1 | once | CSAEGQGARSYDNEQFF | TGCAGCGCAGAGGGACAGGGGGCCCGATCGTATGACAATGAGCAGTTCTTC
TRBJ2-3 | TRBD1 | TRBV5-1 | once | CATKAGQGPDTQYF | TGCGCCACGAAAGCGGGACAGGGGCCAGATACGCAGTATTTT
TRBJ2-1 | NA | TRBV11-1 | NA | CASSFGQNNEQFF | TGTGCCAGCAGCTTTGGGCAGAACAATGAGCAGTTCTTC
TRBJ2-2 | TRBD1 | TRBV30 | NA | CAWSSHRGRTGELFF | TGTGCCTGGAGTAGTCACAGGGGGCGGACCGGGGAGCTGTTTTTT
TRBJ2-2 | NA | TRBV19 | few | CASSISSRRTGELFF | TGTGCCAGTAGTATTTCTTCCAGACGGACCGGGGAGCTGTTTTTT
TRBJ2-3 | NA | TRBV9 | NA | CASSVARPEDTQYF | TGTGCCAGCAGCGTAGCGCGACCGGAAGATACGCAGTATTTT
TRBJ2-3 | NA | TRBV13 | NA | CASSLRGTDTQYF | TGTGCCAGCAGCTTGAGGGGAACAGATACGCAGTATTTT
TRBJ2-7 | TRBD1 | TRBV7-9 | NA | CASSWTGLVYEQYF | TGTGCCAGCAGCTGGACAGGGTTGGTCTACGAGCAGTACTTC
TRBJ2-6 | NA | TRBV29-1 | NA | CSPKHPGDGANVLTF | TGCAGCCCTAAACACCCAGGGGACGGGGCCAACGTCCTGACTTTC
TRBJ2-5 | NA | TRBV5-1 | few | CASRSPGETQYF | TGCGCCAGCAGGTCGCCAGGGGAGACCCAGTACTTC
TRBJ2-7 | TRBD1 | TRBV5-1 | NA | CASSPRTGGDEQYF | TGCGCCAGCAGCCCCAGGACAGGGGGAGACGAGCAGTACTTC
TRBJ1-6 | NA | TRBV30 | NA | CAWSVGDSSSLHF | TGTGCCTGGAGTGTAGGGGACTCTAGTTCCCTCCACTTT
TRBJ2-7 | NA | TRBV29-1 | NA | CSVGTGGVYEQYF | TGCAGCGTCGGGACCGGAGGTGTCTACGAGCAGTACTTC
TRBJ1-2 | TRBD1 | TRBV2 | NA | CASSLDRAGYTF | TGTGCCAGCAGTTTGGACAGGGCTGGCTACACCTTC
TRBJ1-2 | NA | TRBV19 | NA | CASNPDNPGSYGYTF | TGTGCCAGTAACCCCGACAATCCGGGGAGTTATGGCTACACCTTC